The text below deals with one T cell receptor beta chain. Its antigen is currently not known. Base qualities were left out, and no much larger clone turns up one base away. These data are taken from a study of blood T cells in healthy people across ages (dated by TCRdb to the mid-2010s). About the full investigation: Template switching captured roughly one uniquely barcoded TCR beta cDNA molecule per two T cells in model experiments. The study measured age-related changes in TCR beta repertoire diversity using deep sequencing normalized with unique cDNA molecular identifiers. Four age groups were formed from the donors: young (average roughly 16 years), middle-aged (just under 40), aged (about 62) and long-lived (around 82). To avoid experimental bias, donors of different ages were spread randomly across the sequencing lanes. Using the same blood draw, the study looked at two additional independent replicas of 1 million unique cDNA reads for two donors, one aged 18 to 30 and the other aged 80 or older.

The donors were under 40 Caucasian individuals from Russia, aged about 6 to 100 years, who were systemically healthy. Around 10 milliliters of peripheral blood were collected from each donor into EDTA-treated Vacutainer tubes. PBMCs were isolated by Ficoll-Paque density-gradient centrifugation, with at least 6.5 million obtained per sample. Total RNA, at least 6 micrograms per sample, was extracted from PBMCs with Trizol reagent. Naive CD45RAhigh/CD27high T cell percentages were measured by flow cytometry on a PBMC aliquot from every donor. Study-level results and caveats: Observed TCR beta diversity per million T cells fell roughly linearly with age, and a significant reduction was already apparent by age about 43. Because profiling used bulk unsorted PBMCs, naive and antigen-experienced compartments could not be compared conclusively. Total diversity estimates from one million sequenced T cells were considered lower bounds and underestimates. Because donor CMV infection status was unknown, age-related changes in expanded clonotypes were potentially confounded. There was a strong correlation between observed TCR beta diversity and the percentage of naive T cells measured by flow cytometry. Compared with the aged group, the long-lived group had more naive CD4+ T cells, fewer expanded clones and increased TCR diversity, suggesting age selection.

Library creation used 5' RACE. A second PCR of roughly 7 to 11 cycles was performed with a sample-barcoded 5' primer and a J-beta primer mix. A template-switch 5' adaptor carrying 12 random nucleotides introduced a unique molecular identifier onto each TCR beta cDNA molecule. Each sample yielded at least 2.5 million CDR3-containing paired-end reads. All of the RNA was converted into first-strand cDNA using the Mint cDNA synthesis kit, with a TRBC-specific oligonucleotide serving as the primer. Following uracil-DNA glycosylase treatment, all cDNA underwent a first 18-cycle PCR with the universal primers M1SS and BC2_uni_R. The authors' pipeline ran thus. Normalization of each sample was performed by random selection of 1 million high-quality reads, each carrying a distinct molecular identifier. Instead of being binned into consensus sequences, reads with shared molecular identifiers were discarded. MiTCR, set to a Q25 quality threshold and the strictest error-elimination algorithm, was used for CDR3 identification, clonotype clustering and error correction. A nonparametric unseen species model with Euler transformation was used to estimate lower-bound total TCR beta diversity. TCRdb reworked the public reads: Q25 trimming with fastp, MiXCR clone assembly, productive beta chains retained. Rows matching on CDR3 protein sequence are summarized as one entry with the most common DNA and genes. TCRdb's processing, not the authors', yielded these V and J calls. The table for this sample lists 1.5 million to 2 million distinct CDR3 sequences; about two fifths of them were counted only once. Together, the top ten hold 23% of the sample.

V ends up 2 bases short and J 4 bases short, with an unmatched junction base count of 5. The CDR3 goes from the cysteine to the phenylalanine over 15 residues. CDR3 DNA only is kept here, 45 bases in frame from base 1. CDR1 and CDR2 are drawn from the germline V gene: ENHRY, SYGVKD. Sequencing was done on a sample of blood. The rearrangement joined TRBV10-3 to TRBJ2-1; 7 central bases correspond to TRBD2. The TCR was taken from a human donor in good health. CDR3 region: CAISEGGEGYNEQFF. The nucleotides are TGTGCCATCAGTGAGGGGGGGGAGGGTTACAATGAGCAGTTCTTC.